The entry that follows covers one T cell receptor beta chain sequence. The germline V gene has CDR1 MNHNY and CDR2 SVGAGI (reference sequence). V lost 5 bases to trimming and J lost 3 bases, with 8 bases between them. There are 13 residues in the CDR3. The source of the sample is a study of cytomegalovirus exposure and HLA in healthy donors. The validation cohort, a group of over a hundred subjects, included the donors and was separate from the approximately 700-subject first cohort. Sequenced by immunoSEQ multiplex PCR; TCRdb stores in-frame clones only, minus some. The table shows 150,000 to 200,000 clones, with around 81% occurring only once.

V is TRBV6-6 and J is TRBJ1-5; a possible D gene is TRBD1 (6 bases). This clonotype was obtained from a woman under 30 in good health and CMV-seropositive. Input material: PBMCs. The CDR3: CASSTGFNQPQHF. CDR3 DNA sequence: TGTGCCAGCAGTACAGGGTTCAATCAGCCCCAGCATTTT.